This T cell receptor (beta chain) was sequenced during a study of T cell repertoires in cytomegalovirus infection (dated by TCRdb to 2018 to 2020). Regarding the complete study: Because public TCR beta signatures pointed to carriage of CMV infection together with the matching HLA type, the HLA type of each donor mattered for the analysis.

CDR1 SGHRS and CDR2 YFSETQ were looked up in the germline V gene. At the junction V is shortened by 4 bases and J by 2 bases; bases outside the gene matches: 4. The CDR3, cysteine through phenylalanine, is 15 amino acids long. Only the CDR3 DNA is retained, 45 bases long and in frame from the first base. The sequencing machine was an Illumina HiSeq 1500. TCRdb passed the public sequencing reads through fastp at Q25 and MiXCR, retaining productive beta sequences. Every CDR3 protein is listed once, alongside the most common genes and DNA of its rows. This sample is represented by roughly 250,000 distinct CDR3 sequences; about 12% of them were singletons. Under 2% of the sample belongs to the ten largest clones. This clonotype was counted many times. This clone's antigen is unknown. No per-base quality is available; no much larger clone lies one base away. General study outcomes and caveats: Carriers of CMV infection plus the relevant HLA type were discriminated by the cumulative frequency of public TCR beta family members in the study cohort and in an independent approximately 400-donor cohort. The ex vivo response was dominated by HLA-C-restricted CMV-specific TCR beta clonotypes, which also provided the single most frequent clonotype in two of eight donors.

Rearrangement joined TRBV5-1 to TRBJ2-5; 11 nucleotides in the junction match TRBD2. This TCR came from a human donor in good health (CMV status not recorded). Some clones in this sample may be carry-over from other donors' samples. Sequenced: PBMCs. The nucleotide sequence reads TGCGCCAGCAGCCAGGGACTAGCGGATCAAGAGACCCAGTACTTC. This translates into CASSQGLADQETQYF.